The sequence of this T cell receptor beta chain was determined in a study of cytomegalovirus exposure and HLA in healthy donors. Study results and caveats: Reportedly, a later analysis found an Asian-associated ancestry cluster had fewer N-insertions than the roughly 700-donor mean.

CDR1 is WNHNN and CDR2 is SYGVQD in the germline V gene (reference sequence). There are 14 residues in the CDR3. V gave up 6 bases and J gave up 4 bases; unmatched junction bases: 6. Primers for the PCR totalled 60 Vbeta and 13 Jbeta. The assay was immunoSEQ multiplex PCR, and TCRdb's table has in-frame clones only and misses some. In the table there are fewer than 250,000 clones, 70% to 85% of which are singletons. This clone was observed once. Its target is not known. This chain joins TRBV10-1 and TRBJ2-1, with 7 bases that match TRBD1. The specimen was PBMCs. This receptor was identified in a man aged 35 to 55 in good health and CMV-seropositive. DNA of the CDR3: TGCGCCAGCAGGGGGGACAGCGAGTACAATGAGCAGTTCTTC. Amino acids: CASRGDSEYNEQFF.